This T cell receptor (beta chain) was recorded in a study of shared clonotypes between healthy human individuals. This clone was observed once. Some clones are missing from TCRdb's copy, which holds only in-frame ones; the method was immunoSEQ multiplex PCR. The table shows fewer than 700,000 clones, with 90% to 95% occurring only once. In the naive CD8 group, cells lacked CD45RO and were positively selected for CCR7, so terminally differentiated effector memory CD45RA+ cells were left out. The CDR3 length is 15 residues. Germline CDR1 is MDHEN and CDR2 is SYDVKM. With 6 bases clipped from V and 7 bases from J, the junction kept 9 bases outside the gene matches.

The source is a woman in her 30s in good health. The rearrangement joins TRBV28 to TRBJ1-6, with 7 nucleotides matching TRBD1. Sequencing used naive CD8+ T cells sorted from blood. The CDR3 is CASSPTGALNSPLHF. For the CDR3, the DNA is TGTGCCAGCAGCCCCACAGGGGCACTCAATTCACCCCTCCACTTT.